What follows are 9 T cell receptor beta chains derived from one specimen sequenced in a study of blood T cells in healthy people across ages. The use of a sample-barcoded 5' primer and a J-beta primer mix characterized a second PCR of 7 to 11 cycles. TCRdb re-analysed the 5' RACE reads in MiXCR, keeping a single row per CDR3 protein. Altogether about 670,000 distinct CDR3 sequences are present, 52% being singletons, with the ten largest covering 13%. The sample was blood. The receptor set was obtained from a woman aged 80 or older in good health.

This clonotype occurred a few times. A much larger clonotype is one base distant, so this may be a read error. V gene TRBV7-9 combines with J gene TRBJ2-1; D unresolved. CDR1 and CDR2 (germline): SEHNR, FQNEAQ (reference sequence). The length of the CDR3 is 14 residues. With 5 bases removed from V and 9 bases from J, the gap between germline ends came to 17 bases. The chain's CDR3 is CASSVDPKLAEQFF. The CDR3 DNA reads as TGTGCCAGCAGCGTAGATCCGAAATTGGCTGAGCAGTTCTTC.

The sample holds a few counts of this clonotype. This chain uses TRBV7-3 with TRBJ2-1; a possible D gene is TRBD1 (6 bases). Per germline, CDR1 SGHTA and CDR2 FQGTGA. CDR3 length: 16 amino acids. The V end lost 2 bases, the J end lost 0 bases, and 11 bases lay between the germline ends. The CDR3 sequence: CASSLRAGDSYNEQFF. CDR3 DNA: TGTGCCAGCAGCTTACGGGCAGGGGACTCCTACAATGAGCAGTTCTTC.

CDR3 amino acids: CSARSSEGRGNEQFF. As DNA, the CDR3 is TGCAGTGCTCGGTCGTCGGAGGGCAGAGGGAATGAGCAGTTCTTC. The genes are TRBV20-1 and TRBJ2-1; D may be TRBD2 (6 bases). V dropped 5 bases and J dropped 7 bases, with 21 bases sitting between them. Germline lookup yields CDR1 DFQATT and CDR2 SNEGSKA (reference sequence). The CDR3 spans 15 residues.

Worth noting for this clonotype: Since a much larger clone is just one base distant, this may be a read error. This chain links TRBV7-3 with TRBJ1-5; unclear D gene. CDR3 size: 13 residues. The germline CDR1 and CDR2 sequences are SGHTA and FQGTGA. This CDR3 reads CASNLTADQPQHF. CDR3 bases: TGTGCCAGCAACTTAACGGCGGATCAGCCCCAGCATTTT. The full variable domain, its missing parts supplied by reference TRBV7-3 and TRBJ1-5, is GAGVSQTPSNKVTEKGKYVELRCDPISGHTALYWYRQSLGQGPEFLIYFQGTGAADDSGLPNDRFFAVRPEGSVSTLKIQRTERGDSAVYLCASNLTADQPQHFGDGTRLSIL.

This rearrangement joins TRBV20-1 to TRBJ2-4; D is undetermined. V lost 3 bases, J lost 0 bases, and 9 bases lay in between. This CDR3 region has 14 residues. CDR1 is DFQATT and CDR2 is SNEGSKA in the germline V gene (reference sequence). The CDR3 loop is CSASGRLAKNIQYF. CDR3 sequence (DNA): TGCAGTGCTAGTGGGCGGCTAGCCAAAAACATTCAGTACTTC.

This clonotype was counted many times. The chain joins TRBV18 to TRBJ2-1; 9 bases align to TRBD2. Germline values: CDR1 KGHSH, CDR2 LQKENI. V trimming: 1 base; J trimming: 1 base; junction bases outside the gene matches: 5. The CDR3 is made up of 17 amino acids. The CDR3 DNA follows: TGTGCCAGCTCACCACTAGATAGCGGGGGTTCCTACAATGAGCAGTTCTTC. It is translated as CASSPLDSGGSYNEQFF.

V is TRBV25-1 and J is TRBJ2-7; 10 bases line up with TRBD2. This CDR3 comprises 15 residues. Germline V CDR1 and CDR2: MGHDK, SYGVNS. V gave up 4 bases and J gave up 7 bases; unmatched junction bases: 10. In DNA, the CDR3 is TGTGCCAGCAGTGTAGCGGGGGGCCTCTACAATGAGCAGTACTTC. Its translation is CASSVAGGLYNEQYF.

The rearrangement uses TRBV29-1 and TRBJ2-3; D gene unclear. The CDR3 extends over 12 amino acids. Germline loops: CDR1 SQVTM, CDR2 ANQGSEA. V was pared by 4 bases and J by 5 bases, with 10 bases between. The CDR3 region has the DNA TGCAGCGTTGGTGAGTCGGGAGATACGCAGTATTTT. Protein: CSVGESGDTQYF.

As for this clonotype: A read error may explain this, as a much larger clone is one base away. The chain employs TRBV6-1 and TRBJ2-3; unclear D gene. Trimming removed 11 bases at V and 7 bases at J, with 22 bases between. The CDR3 covers 14 residues. Germline CDR1 reads MNHNS; CDR2 reads SASEGT. CDR3: CAGEAEEIVNTQYF. In DNA, the CDR3 is TGTGCCGGCGAGGCGGAAGAGATCGTCAATACGCAGTATTTT.